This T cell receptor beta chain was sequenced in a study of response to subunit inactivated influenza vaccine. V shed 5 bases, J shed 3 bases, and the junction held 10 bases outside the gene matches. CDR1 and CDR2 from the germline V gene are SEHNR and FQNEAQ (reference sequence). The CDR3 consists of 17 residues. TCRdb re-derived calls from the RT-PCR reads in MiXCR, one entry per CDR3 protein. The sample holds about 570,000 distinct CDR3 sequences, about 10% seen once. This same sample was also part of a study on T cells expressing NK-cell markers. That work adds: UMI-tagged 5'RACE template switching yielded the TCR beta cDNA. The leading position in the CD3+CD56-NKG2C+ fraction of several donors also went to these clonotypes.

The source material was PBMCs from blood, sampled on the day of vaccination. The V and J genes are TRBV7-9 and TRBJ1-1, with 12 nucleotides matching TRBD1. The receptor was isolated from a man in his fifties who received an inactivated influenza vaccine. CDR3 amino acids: CASSPTGQGAWDTEAFF. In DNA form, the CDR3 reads TGTGCCAGCAGCCCAACGGGACAGGGGGCATGGGACACTGAAGCTTTCTTT.